This T cell receptor (beta chain) was sequenced during a study of blood T cell repertoires in COVID-19. Looking at the study overall: Nucleic acid was either cDNA or gDNA, and it came from T cells, B-cell-depleted T cells, or PBMCs.

V lost 5 bases, J lost 7 bases, and 15 bases stayed unmatched. This CDR3 is 17 amino acids long. Germline V gene sequence: CDR1 SGHAT, CDR2 FQNNGV. Per the original data handling: Amplifying reference gene primers gave estimates of nucleated cell counts. Sequencing used immunoSEQ multiplex PCR; TCRdb keeps in-frame clones, though not all of them. The DNA gave D and trimming, while V, J and clone size come from that table. The sample holds 250,000 or so clones, just under 85% seen once. This chain links TRBV11-2 with TRBJ2-2; the match to TRBD1 covers 8 bases. The material sequenced was peripheral blood. This TCR was recovered from a man aged 50 or older with acute or convalescent COVID-19. The CDR3 region has the DNA TGTGCCAGCAGCCCTACTCCTGGACAGGGCGGCGGCGGGGAGCTGTTTTTT. It specifies CASSPTPGQGGGGELFF. The full variable domain, with the rest looked up from reference TRBV11-2 and TRBJ2-2, is EAGVAQSPRYKIIEKRQSVAFWCNPISGHATLYWYQQILGQGPKLLIQFQNNGVVDDSQLPKDRFSAERLKGVDSTLKIQPAKLEDSAVYLCASSPTPGQGGGGELFFGEGSRLTVL.